These 23 T cell receptor beta chains share one sample of origin, sequenced in a study of tumor-infiltrating lymphocytes in primary liver carcinoma. TCR beta cDNA came from 400 to 500 ng total RNA, primed with a constant-region primer. ARM-PCR, slightly modified, supplied the TCR beta libraries through three nested multiplex PCR rounds. The first two PCR rounds used TRBV1-TRBV30 primers with a Cbeta primer, about 9 cycles each. Each CDR3 protein gets one entry after TCRdb re-called the multiplex PCR reads with MiXCR. The sample yields tens of thousands of distinct CDR3 sequences, 60% to 75% seen once. It was from about 19-30 mg of unsorted bulk tissue that RNA and DNA were co-extracted. Sequenced sample: liver tumor tissue from sampling region 4. Subset reported: tumor region T4, right-lateral pole. The receptors here all came from a man aged 35-49 years with primary liver carcinoma and hepatitis B virus infection.

The table lists this clonotype with a few counts. This sequence joins TRBV18 and TRBJ2-5; TRBD1 aligns across 8 bases. The CDR3 has 14 residues. Germline loops: CDR1 KGHSH, CDR2 LQKENI. The V segment lost 1 base and the J segment 3 bases; nucleotides outside the gene matches: 1. The CDR3 DNA reads TGTGCCAGCTCACCACTGGACAGGGAAGAGACCCAGTACTTC. Protein product: CASSPLDREETQYF.

In regard to this clonotype: A read error may account for a junction end that differs from germline. CDR3 sequence reads: CANRGQGAGDTQYF. The DNA of the CDR3 is TGTGCCAACAGAGGACAGGGAGCGGGAGATACACAGTATTTT. The chain is built from TRBV6-5 and TRBJ2-3, with D perhaps being TRBD1 or TRBD2 (8 bases each). Germline loops: CDR1 MNHEY, CDR2 SVGAGI. The CDR3 sequence is 14 residues long.

Notes on this clonotype: At one end the junction does not follow the germline gene, possibly because of a read error. J is TRBJ2-7 and V is TRBV2; the match to TRBD2 covers 7 bases. The CDR3 covers 15 residues. Germline V gene lookup returns CDR1 SNHLY and CDR2 FYNNEI. The CDR3 DNA reads TGTGCCAGCAGCCCTACTAGCGAGAGTAAAGGCGAGCAATACTTC. It codes for CASSPTSESKGEQYF.

With regard to this clonotype: Because it lacks the conserved phenylalanine or tryptophan at the end, this CDR3 is likely a read error. The rearrangement joins TRBV6-1 to TRBJ1-2; D is undetermined. Germline V CDR1 and CDR2: MNHNS, SASEGT. The CDR3 runs 16 residues. CDR3 sequence (DNA): TGTGCCAGCAGTGAAGCGCTCTGGGGAGTAGCCTATGTCTACACCATC. This encodes CASSEALWGVAYVYTI.

About this clonotype: One end of the junction is discordant with germline, which a read error may explain. The rearrangement uses TRBV12-3 or TRBV12-4 and TRBJ2-1, with D perhaps TRBD2 (6 bases). This CDR3 has 15 residues. The CDR3 coding sequence is TGTGCCAGTAGCTTCGGGGGAACCTCCCACAATGCGCAGTTCTTC. Protein: CASSFGGTSHNAQFF.

The rearrangement links TRBV2 to TRBJ1-6; D remains unclear. The CDR3 has 11 residues. V dropped 6 bases and J dropped 9 bases, with 6 bases sitting between them. The germline V gene has CDR1 SNHLY and CDR2 FYNNEI. The chain's CDR3 is CASRESSPLHF. In DNA form, the CDR3 reads TGTGCCAGCAGGGAGAGTTCACCCCTCCACTTT.

In this sample, this clonotype turned up once. A much larger clone differs from this one at a single base, so this may be a read error. The chain couples TRBV5-7 to TRBJ1-1, with D possibly matching TRBD1 (5 bases). TRBV5-7 is an ORF for which the function is uncertain. V was trimmed by 1 base and J by 4 bases, leaving 11 bases between them. This CDR3 has 14 amino acids. CDR3 DNA: TGTGCCAGCAGCTTGCTGGACGGGGCCACTGAAGCTTTCTTT. This encodes CASSLLDGATEAFF.

In regard to this clonotype: Germline and junction disagree at one end, which may indicate a read error. V gene TRBV11-2 combines with J gene TRBJ2-1; TRBD2 agrees at 9 bases. The V gene's germline CDR1 is SGHAT and CDR2 FQNNGV. There are 17 residues in the CDR3. CDR3 region: CATSSRPGTSSYSEQFF. As DNA, the CDR3 is TGTGCCACCAGCTCTCGCCCCGGGACTAGCTCTTACAGTGAGCAGTTCTTC.

In regard to this clonotype: The junction and the germline gene differ at one end; a read error may be behind it. The CDR3 region has the DNA TGTGCCAGCAGCAATCTTAGCGGGAGCGGCGACGAGCAGTGCTTC. Its translation is CASSNLSGSGDEQCF. The J gene is TRBJ2-7, the V gene TRBV5-4, with 9 bases matching TRBD2. The V gene's germline CDR1 is SGHNT and CDR2 YYREEE (reference sequence). The CDR3 is 15 residues long. Full variable domain (missing parts from reference TRBV5-4 and TRBJ2-7): ETGVTQSPTHLIKTRGQQVTLRCSSQSGHNTVSWYQQALGQGPQFIFQYYREEENGRGNFPPRFSGLQFPNYSSELNVNALELDDSALYLCASSNLSGSGDEQCFGPGTRLTVT.

A word on this clonotype: One end of the junction is discordant with germline, which a read error may explain. The chain employs TRBV29-1 and TRBJ2-7, with D perhaps TRBD2 (5 bases). The germline CDR1 and CDR2 sequences are SQVTM and ANQGSEA. This CDR3 is 13 amino acids long. The CDR3 spells CSVVLQATYEEYF. CDR3 nucleotides: TGTAGCGTTGTTTTGCAGGCGACCTACGAGGAGTACTTC.

Of note for this clonotype: Germline and junction disagree at one end, which may indicate a read error. The chain is built from TRBV11-2 and TRBJ2-7; weak D call: TRBD1 (5 bases). Germline CDR1 and CDR2: SGHAT and FQNNGV. CDR3 size: 13 residues. The CDR3 DNA sequence: TGTTCCAGCAGCTCAGGCAGGGCGAACGAGCAGTACTTC. It specifies CSSSSGRANEQYF.

Comment on this clonotype: A much larger clone sits a single nucleotide away, making a read error possible. The J gene is TRBJ1-6, the V gene TRBV7-8, with D tentatively TRBD1 (6 bases). Trimming removed 4 bases at V and 7 bases at J, with 11 bases between. The CDR3 is 14 amino acids. Germline lookup yields CDR1 SGHVS and CDR2 FQNEAQ. CDR3 in DNA: TGTGCCAGCAGCTCTACAGGGCTGAATTCACCCCTCCACTTT. Residues: CASSSTGLNSPLHF.

On this clonotype itself: At one end, the junction sequence differs from germline, possibly due to a read error. The chain is built from TRBV6-6 and TRBJ1-1; D is ambiguous. Per germline, CDR1 MNHNY and CDR2 SVGAGI (reference sequence). This CDR3 contains 14 residues. The CDR3 nucleotides read TGTGTCAGCAGTTACTCGATTGCGACCACTGAAACTTTCTTT. This translates into CVSSYSIATTETFF.

A note on this clonotype: An end of the junction differs from the germline gene, which may be a read error. The J gene is TRBJ2-7, the V gene TRBV5-1; D uncertain. Germline assignment: CDR1 SGHRS and CDR2 YFSETQ. This CDR3 region has 14 residues. The CDR3 DNA is TGCGCCAGCAGCTTGGTTCTGGGTGGCTGCGAGCAGTATTTC. Its translation is CASSLVLGGCEQYF.

As concerns this clonotype: A much larger clone differs from this one at a single base, so this may be a read error. The rearrangement joins TRBV2 to TRBJ1-2, with TRBD1 matching 9 bases. With V trimmed by 10 bases and J by 7 bases, 10 bases remained unmatched. The CDR3 is 13 amino acids. Germline V gene lookup returns CDR1 SNHLY and CDR2 FYNNEI. CDR3 coding DNA: TGTGCCACCCGGGGACAGGGCTTAGGTGGCTACACCTTC. Translating gives CATRGQGLGGYTF. Full variable domain (outside the CDR3, taken from reference TRBV2 and TRBJ1-2): EPEVTQTPSHQVTQMGQEVILRCVPISNHLYFYWYRQILGQKVEFLVSFYNNEISEKSEIFDDQFSVERPDGSNFTLKIRSTKLEDSAMYFCATRGQGLGGYTFGSGTRLTVV.

This clonotype was recorded at least ten times. The rearrangement uses TRBV4-2 and TRBJ2-7; the match to TRBD2 covers 10 bases. The V gene end was trimmed by 0 bases and the J gene end by 2 bases; junction bases not matched to a gene: 10. The CDR3 spans 18 residues. The germline CDR1 and CDR2 sequences are LGHNA and YNFKEQ. The DNA of the CDR3 is TGTGCCAGCAGCCAAGAGGTCGCGAGCGGGAGGGTACCCTACGAGCAGTACTTC. Translating gives CASSQEVASGRVPYEQYF.

A remark on this clonotype: Mismatch with germline at one junction end may stem from a read error. V gene TRBV6-1 combines with J gene TRBJ1-5; 10 positions match TRBD1. The CDR3 consists of 14 residues. The V gene's germline CDR1 is MNHNS and CDR2 SASEGT. The CDR3: CASDRGLGNQPLHF. In nucleotides, the CDR3 is TGTGCCAGTGACAGGGGGCTTGGCAATCAGCCCCTGCATTTT.

As for this clonotype: At one end, the junction sequence differs from germline, possibly due to a read error. The chain joins TRBV10-3 to TRBJ2-3; 8 positions match TRBD2. Per germline, CDR1 ENHRY and CDR2 SYGVKD. The CDR3 totals 15 residues. CDR3 sequence: CAIRESKAGADTQYF. The CDR3 bases are TGTGCCATCAGAGAGTCGAAAGCGGGAGCAGATACTCAGTATTTT.

This clonotype was recorded only once. The CDR3 carries no conserved terminal phenylalanine or tryptophan, so it likely arises from a read error. This chain's CDR3 is CSANRGPNSPLHS. The CDR3 DNA reads as TGCAGTGCTAACAGGGGGCCGAATTCACCCCTCCACTCT. This chain joins TRBV20-1 and TRBJ1-6, with 9 bases fitting TRBD1. Germline values: CDR1 DFQATT, CDR2 SNEGSKA (reference sequence). This CDR3 has 13 amino acids. With V trimmed by 4 bases and J by 7 bases, 2 bases remained unmatched.

A few counts support this clonotype. CDR3 protein: CASSPGVQETQYF. The CDR3 DNA reads as TGTGCCAGCTCACCAGGGGTCCAAGAGACCCAGTACTTC. The chain recombines TRBV18 with TRBJ2-5; D remains unclear. CDR1 and CDR2 (germline): KGHSH, LQKENI. Trimming stripped 2 bases from V and 1 base from J, with 5 bases between. The CDR3 is 13 residues long.

In this sample, this clonotype turned up once. Possible read error: a much larger clone is one base away. Since the CDR3 does not end with the conserved phenylalanine or tryptophan, this likely comes from a read error. The genes are TRBV13 and TRBJ1-1; D is unclear. CDR1 and CDR2 (germline): PRHDT, FYEKMQ (reference sequence). V was trimmed by 5 bases and J by 5 bases, leaving 15 bases between them. The CDR3 length is 14 residues. In DNA, the CDR3 is TGTGCCAGCAGCCCCCGGGATGGTGGGACTGAAGCTTTCTGT. Amino acid sequence: CASSPRDGGTEAFC.

This clonotype was detected only a few times. The genes are TRBV2 and TRBJ2-1; D unresolved. The CDR3 extends over 12 amino acids. The germline gives CDR1 SNHLY, CDR2 FYNNEI. Trimming removed 7 bases at V and 2 bases at J, with 6 bases between. The CDR3 loop reads CASNTAYNEQFF. For the CDR3, the DNA is TGTGCCAGCAATACGGCCTACAATGAGCAGTTCTTC.

This clonotype is judged medium-sized. This rearrangement joins TRBV5-6 to TRBJ2-1; TRBD1 or TRBD2 may be the D gene (5 bases each). Germline V gene sequence: CDR1 SGHDT, CDR2 YYEEEE. V gave up 5 bases and J gave up 6 bases, with 15 bases separating them. CDR3 length equals 14 residues. Here the CDR3 reads CASRFGAVGNEQFF. DNA of the CDR3: TGTGCCAGCAGATTCGGGGCGGTGGGCAATGAGCAGTTCTTC. The full variable domain, rest sourced from reference TRBV5-6 and TRBJ2-1, is DAGVTQSPTHLIKTRGQQVTLRCSPKSGHDTVSWYQQALGQGPQFIFQYYEEEERQRGNFPDRFSGHQFPNYSSELNVNALLLGDSALYLCASRFGAVGNEQFFGPGTRLTVL.